Listed below are T cell receptor beta chains from one sample, sequenced in a study of CD8+CD57+ T cells in acquired aplastic anemia. Using its own MiXCR run on the reads, TCRdb lists one record per CDR3 protein. The sample consists of around 210,000 distinct CDR3 sequences, roughly two thirds of them appearing once. Sequenced material: sorted CD4+, CD8+, or CD8+CD57+ T cells (not recorded which) from PBMCs. These receptors originate from a human donor with aplastic anemia. CDR3s include the opening cysteine and the closing phenylalanine or tryptophan. The order of the fields is J gene, V gene, D gene, clone size, CDR3 DNA, CDR3 protein. The D gene is left open where the match is weak. Rows give clone size only sometimes, using once, few, many, or a class for an expanded clone.

J: TRBJ2-3
V: TRBV6-4
D: TRBD2
size: few
DNA: TGTGCCAGCAGTGTGGGGGGGGAGGTCACAGATACGCAGTATTTT
CDR3: CASSVGGEVTDTQYF

J: TRBJ2-5
V: TRBV14
D: .
size: few
DNA: TGTGCCAGTAACAGGTTGGCTCAAGAGACCCAGTACTTC
CDR3: CASNRLAQETQYF

J: TRBJ1-2
V: TRBV4-1
D: .
size: once
DNA: TGCGCCAGCAGCCAAGCAGTCGACTATGGCTACACCTTC
CDR3: CASSQAVDYGYTF

J: TRBJ2-7
V: TRBV20-1
D: TRBD2
size: .
DNA: TGCAGTGCTAGCGGGACTAGCGGTTCTTCCTACGAGCAGTACTTC
CDR3: CSASGTSGSSYEQYF

J: TRBJ2-7
V: TRBV20-1
D: .
size: .
DNA: TGCAGTGCTAGTACTTTCTCAGGTCGGGGGCGCGAATACTTC
CDR3: CSASTFSGRGREYF

J: TRBJ1-2
V: TRBV20-1
D: .
size: .
DNA: TGCAGTGCTAGTACGGGTACTGGCTACACCTTC
CDR3: CSASTGTGYTF

J: TRBJ1-1
V: TRBV7-9
D: .
size: .
DNA: TGTGCCAGCAGCTTAGTACGTCTGGGAACCTCATTT
CDR3: CASSLVRLGTSF

J: TRBJ2-1
V: TRBV3-1
D: TRBD1
size: .
DNA: TGTGCCAGCTCACCGGCTTTAGACAGGGGCCTTTACAATGAGCAGTTCTTC
CDR3: CASSPALDRGLYNEQFF

J: TRBJ1-2
V: TRBV20-1
D: .
size: .
DNA: TGCAGTGCTAGAATGGAGTTGGCTGGCTCGCATGGCTACACCTTC
CDR3: CSARMELAGSHGYTF

J: TRBJ1-1
V: TRBV7-9
D: .
size: .
DNA: TGTGCCAGCAGCTTAAGACCGGCTGGAGCTTTCTTT
CDR3: CASSLRPAGAFF

J: TRBJ2-3
V: TRBV20-1
D: .
size: .
DNA: TGCAGTGCTAGAGATGCTGGACAAGGAGATACGCAGTATTTT
CDR3: CSARDAGQGDTQYF